The clone carrying this T cell receptor (beta chain) was seen just once. The data originate from a study of CD8 T cells in Susac syndrome. cDNA came from about 0.5 to 1 ug RNA primed by random hexamers. TCRdb processed the immunoSEQ multiplex PCR reads anew with MiXCR; each CDR3 protein has one entry. This sample has some 140,000 distinct CDR3 sequences, with 65% to 90% found just once. The CDR3 runs to 16 residues. V gave up 4 bases and J gave up 2 bases, with 18 bases separating them. CDR1 and CDR2 (germline): SGHVS, FQNEAQ. In the multiple sclerosis control group, patients were treatment-naive and had stable or active relapsing-remitting disease. The CD8+ and CD4+ T cells were negatively isolated, with the TEMRA cells enriched by FACS.

Material: CD8+ T cells from PBMCs. The chain joins TRBV7-8 to TRBJ2-7; D remains unclear. The receptor comes from a human donor with multiple sclerosis. The CDR3 spells CASSYWELINTYEQYF. The CDR3 DNA reads TGTGCCAGCAGCTATTGGGAACTGATCAATACCTACGAGCAGTACTTC.